Described below is a single T cell receptor beta chain sequence and its context. This entry comes from a study of cytomegalovirus exposure and HLA in healthy donors. Trimming removed 5 bases at V and 5 bases at J, with 19 bases between. Looked up from germline, CDR1 is SEHNR and CDR2 is FQNEAQ (reference sequence). CDR3 length: 15 residues. Primers included in the PCR were 60 Vbeta and 13 Jbeta primers. The table came from immunoSEQ multiplex PCR; TCRdb's copy has only in-frame clones and leaves some out. The profile shows approximately 210,000 clones, about nine tenths of them singletons. The chain uses TRBV7-9 and TRBJ2-7; D is unclear. The TCR originated in a man aged 25 to 45 in good health and CMV-seronegative. Sequencing input: PBMCs. The CDR3 here is CASSPAVGVAHEQYF. The CDR3, as DNA: TGTGCCAGCAGCCCTGCCGTGGGTGTAGCCCACGAGCAGTACTTC.